This T cell receptor beta chain derives from a study of blood T cell repertoires in COVID-19. Study overall: Some COVID-19 samples were acute and others convalescent; all came from the United States, Italy and Spain. T cells, B-cell-depleted T cells, or PBMCs supplied cDNA or gDNA.

Repertoires were generated with immunoSEQ multiplex PCR, while TCRdb's copy carries only in-frame clones and drops some. The table includes around 200,000 clones, about four fifths detected once. The germline V and J ends were trimmed by 0 bases and 3 bases, with 11 bases remaining between them. The CDR3 covers 15 residues. The germline CDR1 and CDR2 sequences are WSHSY and SAAADI. This clone was observed a single time. Cohorts were assigned according to the clinical history that participants reported. The chain links TRBV10-2 to TRBJ1-2; D not certain. Source material: PBMCs or T cells enriched from blood (not recorded which). The clonotype comes from a woman in her twenties or thirties who had recovered from COVID-19. The CDR3 DNA is TGCGCCAGCAGTGAGTCGGGAGGGAGGGACTATGGCTACACCTTC. Its protein is CASSESGGRDYGYTF.